The 10 T cell receptor beta chains below come from one sample, sequenced in a study of shared clonotypes between healthy human individuals. Data came from immunoSEQ multiplex PCR; TCRdb stores just in-frame clones and leaves some out. The sample lists 800,000 or so clones, 96% occurring once. Naive CD8 cells comprised CD45RO-negative, CCR7-positively selected cells, excluding terminally differentiated effector memory CD45RA+ cells. Sequenced material: naive CD8+ T cells sorted from blood. The receptor set was obtained from a man aged 25-45 years in good health.

CDR3 nucleotides: TGTGCCAGCAGCGCAGAGGGGGAGCAGTACTTC. Translated, it gives CASSAEGEQYF. This chain joins TRBV9 and TRBJ2-7; the D call may be TRBD1 or TRBD2 (5 bases each). The CDR3 consists of 11 residues. The germline CDR1 and CDR2 sequences are SGDLS and YYNGEE. Deletions cut 3 bases from V and 7 bases from J, with 8 bases between.

The chain recombines TRBV5-1 with TRBJ2-3, with D perhaps being TRBD1 or TRBD2 (5 bases each). The V and J ends lost 5 bases and 2 bases respectively, with 12 bases between them. There are 14 residues in the CDR3. The germline V gene has CDR1 SGHRS and CDR2 YFSETQ. The CDR3, as DNA: TGCGCCAGCAGGGACCTGGGGGACACAGATACGCAGTATTTT. Translation: CASRDLGDTDTQYF.

The rearrangement links TRBV9 to TRBJ2-7; D gene ambiguous. This CDR3 spans 12 amino acids. Trimming removed 3 bases at V and 5 bases at J, with 9 bases between. Per the germline V gene, CDR1 is SGDLS and CDR2 is YYNGEE. The CDR3 here is CASSETGDEQYF. CDR3 coding DNA: TGTGCCAGCAGCGAGACTGGCGACGAGCAGTACTTC.

The V gene is TRBV19, the J gene TRBJ1-5; D gene unclear. The germline V gene encodes CDR1 LNHDA and CDR2 SQIVND (reference sequence). V shed 3 bases and J shed 0 bases, with 12 bases lying between them. This CDR3 is built from 16 residues. The CDR3 sequence is CASSIAESYSNQPQHF. The CDR3 DNA reads as TGTGCCAGTAGTATTGCGGAGAGTTATAGCAATCAGCCCCAGCATTTT.

The CDR3 coding sequence is TGTGCCAGCAGCCCTAGCGGGAGCTACTACCTTTACAATGAGCAGTTCTTC. Its translation is CASSPSGSYYLYNEQFF. This chain joins TRBV27 and TRBJ2-1, with TRBD2 matching over 10 bases. The germline V gene encodes CDR1 MNHEY and CDR2 SMNVEV (reference sequence). V lost 6 bases to trimming and J lost 4 bases; unmatched junction nucleotides: 12. CDR3 size: 17 residues.

The genes are TRBV28 and TRBJ1-4; tentatively, D is TRBD1 (5 bases). Germline V gene data show CDR1 as MDHEN and CDR2 as SYDVKM. The CDR3 contains 17 residues. The germline V and J ends were trimmed by 2 bases and 0 bases, with 13 bases remaining between them. The chain's CDR3 is CASSLVDISPTNEKLFF. The CDR3 nucleotides read TGTGCCAGCAGTTTAGTGGACATCTCGCCAACTAATGAAAAACTGTTTTTT.

This rearrangement joins TRBV14 to TRBJ2-1, with D unresolved. CDR3 length equals 14 residues. Trimming took 1 base from V and 7 from J, leaving 11 bases between them. Germline values: CDR1 SGHDN, CDR2 FVKESK. CDR3 residues: CASSQGGYWNEQFF. The CDR3 DNA is TGTGCCAGCAGCCAAGGCGGCTATTGGAATGAGCAGTTCTTC.

The chain recombines TRBV18 with TRBJ2-1; D remains ambiguous. This CDR3 is 16 amino acids long. Trimming removed 3 bases at V and 0 bases at J, with 12 bases between. Germline V gene data show CDR1 as KGHSH and CDR2 as LQKENI. CDR3 amino acids: CASSPIKESSYNEQFF. The CDR3 DNA reads as TGTGCCAGCTCACCGATTAAGGAGAGCTCCTACAATGAGCAGTTCTTC.

V and J are TRBV5-1 and TRBJ2-7; D remains ambiguous. Germline V gives CDR1 SGHRS, CDR2 YFSETQ. Trimming removed 8 bases from V and 0 bases from J, with 15 bases in between. The CDR3 loop spans 14 amino acids. CDR3 region: CASNYRESSYEQYF. The CDR3 region has the DNA TGCGCCAGTAACTATCGCGAAAGCTCCTACGAGCAGTACTTC.

The chain carries TRBV2 and TRBJ2-1, with a weak D call TRBD2 (5 bases). Germline V gene sequence: CDR1 SNHLY, CDR2 FYNNEI. CDR3 size: 12 residues. Trimming stripped 0 bases from V and 8 bases from J, with 5 bases between. The CDR3 is CASSEAGDEQFF. The CDR3 region has the DNA TGTGCCAGCAGTGAAGCGGGAGATGAGCAGTTCTTC.